This T cell receptor (beta chain) was sequenced during a study of cytomegalovirus exposure and HLA in healthy donors. Study at large: A later analysis reported the 100 to 150 validation repertoires used the same platform as the 550 to 800 first-cohort repertoires.

Separate from the approximately 670-subject first cohort, the 120-subject validation cohort was the one that the donors belonged to. CDR3 length equals 15 residues. Germline CDR1 reads SGHTA; CDR2 reads FQGNSA. V gave up 2 bases and J gave up 2 bases, with 9 bases separating them. Using immunoSEQ multiplex PCR, the repertoire was profiled, and TCRdb retains in-frame clones only, with some absent. This repertoire shows tens of thousands of clones, roughly 89% found once; its top ten account for about 3.8%. As for this clone: Its antigen is not known.

Study results and limitations: 150 or so TCR beta chains were listed as cytomegalovirus-associated.

Sequenced input: PBMCs. The chain is built from TRBV7-2 and TRBJ2-2; a weak D match, TRBD1 (6 bases). The source is a woman aged 18 to 35 in good health and CMV-seropositive. The CDR3 nucleotides read TGTGCCAGCAGCTTAAGGGACAAAAACACCGGGGAGCTGTTTTTT. It translates to CASSLRDKNTGELFF.